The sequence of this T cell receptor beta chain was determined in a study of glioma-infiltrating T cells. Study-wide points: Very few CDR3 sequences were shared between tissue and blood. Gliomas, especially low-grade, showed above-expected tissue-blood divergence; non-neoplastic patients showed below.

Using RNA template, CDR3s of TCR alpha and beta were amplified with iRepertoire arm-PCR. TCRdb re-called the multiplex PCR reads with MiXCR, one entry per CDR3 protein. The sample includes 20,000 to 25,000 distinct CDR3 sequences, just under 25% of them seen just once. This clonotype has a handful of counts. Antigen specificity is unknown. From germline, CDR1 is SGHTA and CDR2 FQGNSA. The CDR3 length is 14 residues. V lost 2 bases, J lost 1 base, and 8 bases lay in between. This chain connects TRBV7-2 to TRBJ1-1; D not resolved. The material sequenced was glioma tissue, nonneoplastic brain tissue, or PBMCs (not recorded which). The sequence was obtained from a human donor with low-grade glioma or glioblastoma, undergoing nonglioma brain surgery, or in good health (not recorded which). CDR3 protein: CASSLRVGNTEAFF. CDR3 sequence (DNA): TGTGCCAGCAGCTTACGGGTTGGGAACACTGAAGCTTTCTTT.